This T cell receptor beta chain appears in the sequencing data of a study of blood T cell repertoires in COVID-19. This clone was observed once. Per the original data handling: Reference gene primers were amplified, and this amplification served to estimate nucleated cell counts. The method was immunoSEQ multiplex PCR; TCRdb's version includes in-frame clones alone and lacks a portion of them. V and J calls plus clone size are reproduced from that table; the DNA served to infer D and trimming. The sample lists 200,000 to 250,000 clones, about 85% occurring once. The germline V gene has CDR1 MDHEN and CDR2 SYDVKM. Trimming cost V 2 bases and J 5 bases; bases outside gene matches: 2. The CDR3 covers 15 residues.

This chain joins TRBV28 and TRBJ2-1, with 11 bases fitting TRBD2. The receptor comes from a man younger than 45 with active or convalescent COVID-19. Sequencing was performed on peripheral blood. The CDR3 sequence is CASSLVTSGNNEQFF. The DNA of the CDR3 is TGTGCCAGCAGTTTAGTGACTAGCGGGAACAATGAGCAGTTCTTC.